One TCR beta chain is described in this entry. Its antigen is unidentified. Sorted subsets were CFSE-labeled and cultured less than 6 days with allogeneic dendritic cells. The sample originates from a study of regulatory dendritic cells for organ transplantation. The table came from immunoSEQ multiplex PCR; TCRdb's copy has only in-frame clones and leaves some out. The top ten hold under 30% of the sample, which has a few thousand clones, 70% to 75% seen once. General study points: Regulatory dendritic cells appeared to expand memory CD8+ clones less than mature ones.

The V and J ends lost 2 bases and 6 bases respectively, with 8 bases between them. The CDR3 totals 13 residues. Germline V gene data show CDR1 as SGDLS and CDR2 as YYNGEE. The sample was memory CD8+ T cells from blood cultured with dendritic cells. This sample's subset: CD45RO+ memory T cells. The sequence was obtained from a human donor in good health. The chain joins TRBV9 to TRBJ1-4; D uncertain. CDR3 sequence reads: CASSVASHEKLFF. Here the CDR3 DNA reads TGTGCCAGCAGCGTCGCGAGCCATGAAAAACTGTTTTTT.